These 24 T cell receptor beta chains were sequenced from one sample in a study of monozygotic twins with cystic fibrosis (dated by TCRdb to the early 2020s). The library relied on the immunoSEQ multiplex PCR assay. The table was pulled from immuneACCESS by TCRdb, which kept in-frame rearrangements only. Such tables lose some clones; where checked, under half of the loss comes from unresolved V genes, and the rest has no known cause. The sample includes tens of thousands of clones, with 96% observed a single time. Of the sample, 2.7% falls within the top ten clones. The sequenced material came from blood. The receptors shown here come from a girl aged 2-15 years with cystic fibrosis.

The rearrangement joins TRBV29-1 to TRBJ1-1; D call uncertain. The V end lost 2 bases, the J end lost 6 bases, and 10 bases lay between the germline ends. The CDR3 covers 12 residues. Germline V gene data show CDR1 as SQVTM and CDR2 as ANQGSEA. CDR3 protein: CSVETSYPEAFF. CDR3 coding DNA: TGCAGCGTTGAAACATCTTACCCTGAAGCTTTCTTT.

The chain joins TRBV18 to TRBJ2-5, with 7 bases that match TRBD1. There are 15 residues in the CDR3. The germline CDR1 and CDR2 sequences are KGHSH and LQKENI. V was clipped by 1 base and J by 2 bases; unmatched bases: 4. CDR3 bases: TGTGCCAGCTCACCACTGGGACAGAAGCAAGAGACCCAGTACTTC. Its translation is CASSPLGQKQETQYF.

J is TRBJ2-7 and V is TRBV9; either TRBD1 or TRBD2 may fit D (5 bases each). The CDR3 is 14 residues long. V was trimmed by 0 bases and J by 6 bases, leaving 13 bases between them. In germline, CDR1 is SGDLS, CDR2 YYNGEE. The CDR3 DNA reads TGTGCCAGCAGCGTAGACATAGGGGACCGCGAGCAGTACTTC. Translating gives CASSVDIGDREQYF. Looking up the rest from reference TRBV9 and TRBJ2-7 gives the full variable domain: DSGVTQTPKHLITATGQRVTLRCSPRSGDLSVYWYQQSLDQGLQFLIQYYNGEERAKGNILERFSAQQFPDLHSELNLSSLELGDSALYFCASSVDIGDREQYFGPGTRLTVT.

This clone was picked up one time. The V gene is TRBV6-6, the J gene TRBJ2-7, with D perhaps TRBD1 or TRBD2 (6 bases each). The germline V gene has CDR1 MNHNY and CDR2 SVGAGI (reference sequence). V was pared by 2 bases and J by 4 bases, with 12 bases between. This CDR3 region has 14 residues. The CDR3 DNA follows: TGTGCCAGCAGTTACGACGGGGGCGTATACGAGCAGTACTTC. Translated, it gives CASSYDGGVYEQYF.

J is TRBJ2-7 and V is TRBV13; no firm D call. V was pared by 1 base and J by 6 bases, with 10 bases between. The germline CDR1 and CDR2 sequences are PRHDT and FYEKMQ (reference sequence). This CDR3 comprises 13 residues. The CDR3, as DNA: TGTGCCAGCAGCTTAGTGCAGGCCCCCGAGCAGTACTTC. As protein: CASSLVQAPEQYF.

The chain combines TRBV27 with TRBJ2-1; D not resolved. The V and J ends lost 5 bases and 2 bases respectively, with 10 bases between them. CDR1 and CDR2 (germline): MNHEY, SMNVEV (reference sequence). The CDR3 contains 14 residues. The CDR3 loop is CASSPLYPYNEQFF. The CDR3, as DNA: TGTGCCAGCAGTCCCCTTTACCCCTACAATGAGCAGTTCTTC.

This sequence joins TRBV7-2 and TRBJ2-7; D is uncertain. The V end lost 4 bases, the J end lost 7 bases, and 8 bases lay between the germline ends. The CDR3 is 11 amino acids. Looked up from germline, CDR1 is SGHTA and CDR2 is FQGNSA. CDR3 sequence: CASSSPVEQYF. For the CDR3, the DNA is TGTGCCAGCAGCTCCCCGGTGGAGCAGTACTTC.

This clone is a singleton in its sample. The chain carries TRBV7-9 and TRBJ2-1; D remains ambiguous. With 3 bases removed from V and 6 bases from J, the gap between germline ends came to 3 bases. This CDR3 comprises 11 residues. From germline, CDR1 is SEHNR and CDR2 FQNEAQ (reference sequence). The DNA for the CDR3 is TGTGCCAGCAGCTTTAGCAATGAGCAGTTCTTC. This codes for CASSFSNEQFF.

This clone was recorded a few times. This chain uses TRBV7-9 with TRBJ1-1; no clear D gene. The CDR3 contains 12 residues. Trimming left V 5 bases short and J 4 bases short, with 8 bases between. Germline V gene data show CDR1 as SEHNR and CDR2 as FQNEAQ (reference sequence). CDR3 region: CASSPRATEAFF. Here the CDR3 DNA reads TGTGCCAGCAGCCCGAGGGCCACTGAAGCTTTCTTT.

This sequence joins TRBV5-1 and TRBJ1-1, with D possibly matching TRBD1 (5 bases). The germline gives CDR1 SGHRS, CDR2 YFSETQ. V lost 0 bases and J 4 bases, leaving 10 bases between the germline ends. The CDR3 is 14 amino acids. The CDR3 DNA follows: TGCGCCAGCAGCTTGGCCGGGACTGGCACTGAAGCTTTCTTT. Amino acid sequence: CASSLAGTGTEAFF.

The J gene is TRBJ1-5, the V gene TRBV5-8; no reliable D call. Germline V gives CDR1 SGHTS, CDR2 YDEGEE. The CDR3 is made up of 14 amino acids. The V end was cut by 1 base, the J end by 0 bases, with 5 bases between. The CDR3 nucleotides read TGTGCCAGCAGCTTGTTGTATAGCAATCAGCCCCAGCATTTT. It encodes CASSLLYSNQPQHF.

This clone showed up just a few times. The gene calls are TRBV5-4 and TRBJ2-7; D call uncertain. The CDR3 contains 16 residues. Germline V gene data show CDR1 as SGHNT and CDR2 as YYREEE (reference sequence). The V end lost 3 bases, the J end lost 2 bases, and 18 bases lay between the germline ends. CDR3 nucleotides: TGTGCCAGCAGCTCCCAACCCGCCGGTTTTGCCTACGAGCAGTACTTC. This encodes CASSSQPAGFAYEQYF.

CDR3 protein: CASSLSSADTQYF. The CDR3, as DNA: TGTGCCAGCAGCTTATCCTCCGCAGATACGCAGTATTTT. The chain carries TRBV7-3 and TRBJ2-3; D is ambiguous. CDR3 length equals 13 residues. Per germline, CDR1 SGHTA and CDR2 FQGTGA. V lost 2 bases, J lost 4 bases, and 7 bases lay in between.

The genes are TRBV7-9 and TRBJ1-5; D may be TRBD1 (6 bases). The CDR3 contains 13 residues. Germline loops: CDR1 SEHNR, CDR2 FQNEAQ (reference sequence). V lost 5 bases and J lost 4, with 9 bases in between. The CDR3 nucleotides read TGTGCCAGCAGCCAGGACAGAAATCAGCCCCAGCATTTT. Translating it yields CASSQDRNQPQHF.

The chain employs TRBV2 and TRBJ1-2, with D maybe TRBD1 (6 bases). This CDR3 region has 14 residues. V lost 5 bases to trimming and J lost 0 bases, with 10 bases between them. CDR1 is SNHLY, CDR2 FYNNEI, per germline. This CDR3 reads CASSLSGANYGYTF. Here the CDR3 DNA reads TGTGCCAGCAGTTTGTCAGGGGCTAACTATGGCTACACCTTC.

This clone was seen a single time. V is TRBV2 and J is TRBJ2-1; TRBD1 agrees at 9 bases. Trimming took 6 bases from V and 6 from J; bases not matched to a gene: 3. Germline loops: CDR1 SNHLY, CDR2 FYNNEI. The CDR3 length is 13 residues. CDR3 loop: CASRQGAGNEQFF. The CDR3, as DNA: TGTGCCAGCAGACAGGGGGCTGGCAATGAGCAGTTCTTC.

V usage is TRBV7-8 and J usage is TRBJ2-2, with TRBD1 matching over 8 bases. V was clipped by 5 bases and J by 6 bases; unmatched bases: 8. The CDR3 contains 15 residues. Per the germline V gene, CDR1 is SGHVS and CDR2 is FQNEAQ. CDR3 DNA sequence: TGTGCCAGCAGCCGGAGAACAGGGGGAGCCGGGGAGCTGTTTTTT. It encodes CASSRRTGGAGELFF. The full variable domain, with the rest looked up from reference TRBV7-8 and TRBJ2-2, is GAGVSQSPRYKVAKRGQDVALRCDPISGHVSLFWYQQALGQGPEFLTYFQNEAQLDKSGLPSDRFFAERPEGSVSTLKIQRTQQEDSAVYLCASSRRTGGAGELFFGEGSRLTVL.

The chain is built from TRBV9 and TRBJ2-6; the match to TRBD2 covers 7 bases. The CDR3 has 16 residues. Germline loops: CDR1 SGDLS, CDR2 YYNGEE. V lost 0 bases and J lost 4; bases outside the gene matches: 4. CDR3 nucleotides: TGTGCCAGCAGCGTAGGAGCGGGAACCGGGGCCAACGTCCTGACTTTC. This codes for CASSVGAGTGANVLTF. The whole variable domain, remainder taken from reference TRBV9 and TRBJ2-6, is DSGVTQTPKHLITATGQRVTLRCSPRSGDLSVYWYQQSLDQGLQFLIQYYNGEERAKGNILERFSAQQFPDLHSELNLSSLELGDSALYFCASSVGAGTGANVLTFGAGSRLTVL.

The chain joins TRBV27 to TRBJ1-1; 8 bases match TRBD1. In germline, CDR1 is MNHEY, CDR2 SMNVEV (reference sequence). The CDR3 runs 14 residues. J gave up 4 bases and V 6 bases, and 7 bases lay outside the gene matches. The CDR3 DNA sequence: TGTGCCAGCAGCAGGGGGCGCCCGGTCACTGAAGCTTTCTTT. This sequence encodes CASSRGRPVTEAFF.

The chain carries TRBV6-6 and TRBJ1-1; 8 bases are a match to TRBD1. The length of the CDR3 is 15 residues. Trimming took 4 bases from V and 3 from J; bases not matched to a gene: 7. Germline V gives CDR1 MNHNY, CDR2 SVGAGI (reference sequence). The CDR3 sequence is CASSFRQGWDTEAFF. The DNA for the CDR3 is TGTGCCAGCAGTTTCCGACAGGGGTGGGACACTGAAGCTTTCTTT.

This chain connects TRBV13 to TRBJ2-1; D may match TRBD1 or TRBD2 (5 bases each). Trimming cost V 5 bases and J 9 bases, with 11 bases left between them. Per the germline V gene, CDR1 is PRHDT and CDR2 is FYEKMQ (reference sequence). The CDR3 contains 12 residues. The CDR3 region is CASSQLGVEQFF. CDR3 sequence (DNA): TGTGCCAGCAGCCAACTAGGGGTTGAGCAGTTCTTC.

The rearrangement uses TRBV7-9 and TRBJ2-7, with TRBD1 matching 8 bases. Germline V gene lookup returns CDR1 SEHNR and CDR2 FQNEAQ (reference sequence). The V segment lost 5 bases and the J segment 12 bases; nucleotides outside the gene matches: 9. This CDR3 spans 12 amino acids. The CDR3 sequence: CASSPTSGGLYF. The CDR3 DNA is TGTGCCAGCAGCCCGACCTCAGGGGGCCTGTACTTC.

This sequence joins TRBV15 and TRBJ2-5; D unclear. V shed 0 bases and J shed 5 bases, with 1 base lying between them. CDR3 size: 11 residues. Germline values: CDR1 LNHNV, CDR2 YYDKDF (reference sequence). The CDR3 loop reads CATSREETQYF. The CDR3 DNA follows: TGTGCCACCAGCAGAGAGGAGACCCAGTACTTC. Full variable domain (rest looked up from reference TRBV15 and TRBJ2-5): DAMVIQNPRYQVTQFGKPVTLSCSQTLNHNVMYWYQQKSSQAPKLLFHYYDKDFNNEADTPDNFQSRRPNTSFCFLDIRSPGLGDTAMYLCATSREETQYFGPGTRLLVL.

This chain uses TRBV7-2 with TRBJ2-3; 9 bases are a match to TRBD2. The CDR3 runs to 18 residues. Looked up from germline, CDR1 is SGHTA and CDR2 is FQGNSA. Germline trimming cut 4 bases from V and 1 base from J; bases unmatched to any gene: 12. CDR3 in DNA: TGTGCCAGCAGCTCGCCTTTCGGTGCGGGAGGGGGCACAGATACGCAGTATTTT. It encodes CASSSPFGAGGGTDTQYF.